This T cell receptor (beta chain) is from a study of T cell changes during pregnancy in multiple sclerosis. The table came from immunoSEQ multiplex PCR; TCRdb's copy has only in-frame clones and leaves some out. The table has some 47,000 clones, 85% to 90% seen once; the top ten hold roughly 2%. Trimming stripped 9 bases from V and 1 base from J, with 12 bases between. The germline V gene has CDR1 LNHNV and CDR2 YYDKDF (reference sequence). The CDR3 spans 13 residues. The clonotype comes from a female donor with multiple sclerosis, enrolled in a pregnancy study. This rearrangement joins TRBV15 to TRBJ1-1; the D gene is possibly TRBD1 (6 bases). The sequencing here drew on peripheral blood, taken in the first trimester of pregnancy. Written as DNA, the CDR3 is TGTGCCACTCGCGGACAGTGGAACACTGAAGCTTTCTTT. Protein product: CATRGQWNTEAFF.